This T cell receptor beta chain was obtained from a study of blood T cell repertoires in COVID-19. Study information: Italy, Spain and the United States were the sources of the convalescent and acute COVID-19 samples.

Repertoires were generated with immunoSEQ multiplex PCR, while TCRdb's copy carries only in-frame clones and drops some. The table records over 450,000 clones, about 88% of them present only once. Between the trimmed V and J ends, which lost 2 bases and 4 bases, there was a span of 12 bases. The CDR3 spans 14 residues. In germline, CDR1 is SGHTA, CDR2 FQGNSA. Seattle patients were enrolled while actively infected and followed longitudinally. The specimen was peripheral blood. The chain links TRBV7-2 to TRBJ2-7; possibly TRBD2 for D (5 bases). The sequence was obtained from a man between 18 and 35 years old with COVID-19, enrolled during active disease. The CDR3 region is CASSLHGRGYEQYF. The CDR3 DNA sequence: TGTGCCAGCAGCTTACACGGTCGGGGTTACGAGCAGTACTTC.